This T cell receptor beta chain is drawn from a study of CD8+ T cells in alopecia areata. Findings and caveats of the study: Normal scalp showed lower clonality than lesional scalp, especially alopecia totalis/universalis. The treated group had a single nonresponder, limiting CD8+ expansion-response conclusions. While patients received tofacitinib, many expanded lesional clones remained present in scalp and blood.

As regards this clone: What it recognizes is unknown.

Germline V gene sequence: CDR1 KGHSH, CDR2 LQKENI. Germline trimming cut 2 bases from V and 3 bases from J; bases unmatched to any gene: 1. The CDR3 runs to 15 residues. RNA, once extracted, was reverse transcribed into cDNA for use as the sequencing template. Assay used: immunoSEQ multiplex PCR; TCRdb lists only in-frame clones, some missing. The data show about 270,000 clones, with 50% to 75% seen just once and about 0.89% held by the top ten. As for treatment: oral pan-JAK inhibitor, 5-10 mg twice daily. It was from PBMCs that CD4+ and CD8+ T cells were sorted. V gene TRBV18 combines with J gene TRBJ2-1; 10 bases fit TRBD2. Sample: CD4+ T cells sorted from blood, taken at week 52, from a patient treated with tofacitinib. The clonotype was recovered from a human donor with alopecia areata. CDR3: CASSPERGGYNEQFF. In DNA, the CDR3 is TGTGCCAGCTCACCAGAGCGGGGGGGCTACAATGAGCAGTTCTTC.